This is a list of T cell receptor beta chains from one sample in a study of beta chain features in type 1 diabetes. Data came from immunoSEQ multiplex PCR; TCRdb stores just in-frame clones and leaves some out. The sample shows some 63,000 clones, approximately 59% of them seen only once. The specimen was Tregs from blood. The receptor set was obtained from a woman aged 18-29 years in good health. The CDR3 runs from the conserved cysteine through the conserved F or W. The order of the fields is V gene, D gene, clone size, J gene, CDR3 protein, CDR3 DNA. The D gene is left open where the match is weak. Only some rows state a clone size, as once, few, many or a class for expanded clones.

V: TRBV28; D: .; size: few; J: TRBJ2-1; CDR3: CASSLLGGNIHNEQFF; DNA: TGTGCCAGCAGTTTATTGGGGGGTAATATCCACAATGAGCAGTTCTTC
V: TRBV5-1; D: TRBD1; size: .; J: TRBJ2-6; CDR3: CASSPGTVGRGANVLTF; DNA: TGCGCCAGCAGCCCGGGGACAGTCGGCAGGGGGGCCAACGTCCTGACTTTC
V: TRBV2; D: TRBD2; size: .; J: TRBJ2-3; CDR3: CATGLALGVDTQYF; DNA: TGTGCCACTGGACTAGCTCTGGGGGTAGATACGCAGTATTTT
V: TRBV6-1; D: .; size: few; J: TRBJ2-5; CDR3: CAGDTGETQYF; DNA: TGTGCCGGCGACACGGGGGAGACCCAGTACTTC
V: TRBV5-1; D: TRBD2; size: .; J: TRBJ2-5; CDR3: CASSLVSGLKDF; DNA: TGCGCCAGCAGCTTGGTATCGGGACTAAAAGACTTC
V: TRBV7-2; D: .; size: .; J: TRBJ2-1; CDR3: CASSLGPGGGGYNEQFF; DNA: TGTGCCAGCAGCTTGGGACCGGGGGGCGGGGGATACAATGAGCAGTTCTTC
V: TRBV7-3; D: .; size: .; J: TRBJ2-7; CDR3: CASSPWGGAYEQYF; DNA: TGTGCCAGCAGCCCCTGGGGGGGCGCCTACGAGCAGTACTTC
V: TRBV6-6; D: .; size: .; J: TRBJ2-2; CDR3: CASSFTGLTNTGELFF; DNA: TGTGCCAGCAGTTTCACGGGACTCACGAACACCGGGGAGCTGTTTTTT
V: TRBV5-1; D: .; size: .; J: TRBJ1-4; CDR3: CASSLWGVTNEKLFF; DNA: TGCGCCAGCAGCTTGTGGGGGGTAACTAATGAAAAACTGTTTTTT
V: TRBV10-3; D: .; size: .; J: TRBJ2-6; CDR3: CAISPGIRGVLSGANVLTF; DNA: TGTGCCATCAGCCCCGGGATCAGGGGGGTTCTCTCTGGGGCCAACGTCCTGACTTTC